A single sample gave rise to the 28 T cell receptor beta chains below, sequenced in a study of regulatory T cells in long-lasting Graves disease. iRepertoire HTBI primers and Arm-PCR of CDR3 regions built TCR beta libraries. One entry per CDR3 protein results from TCRdb running MiXCR on the multiplex PCR reads. The repertoire holds hundreds of thousands of distinct CDR3 sequences, with 15% as singletons. Indicated time point: newly diagnosed GD, antithyroid drugs for less than 3 months. Preparation of the TCR library used RNA extracted from PBMCs. The input for sequencing was peripheral blood mononuclear cells (PBMCs), taken at new diagnosis, from a patient treated with antithyroid drugs. These receptors originate from a female donor with Graves disease.

This clonotype was picked up many times. V usage is TRBV20-1 and J usage is TRBJ2-4; TRBD2 might be the D (5 bases). Germline CDR1 DFQATT, CDR2 SNEGSKA (reference sequence). The CDR3 contains 15 residues. Deletions cut 4 bases from V and 0 bases from J, with 13 bases between. The CDR3 protein is CSAKLDLLAKNIQYF. The CDR3 DNA reads as TGCAGTGCTAAGCTGGACTTACTAGCCAAAAACATTCAGTACTTC.

In its sample, this clonotype was seen a few times. V is TRBV14 and J is TRBJ2-1; unclear D gene. V gave up 4 bases and J gave up 8 bases, with 9 bases separating them. The CDR3 covers 12 residues. Germline lookup yields CDR1 SGHDN and CDR2 FVKESK. CDR3 nucleotide sequence: TGTGCCAGCAGCCTCAATCTTTATGAGCAGTTCTTC. Protein sequence: CASSLNLYEQFF. Based on the CDR3 plus reference TRBV14 and TRBJ2-1, the full variable domain is EAGVTQFPSHSVIEKGQTVTLRCDPISGHDNLYWYRRVMGKEIKFLLHFVKESKQDESGMPNNRFLAERTGGTYSTLKVQPAELEDSGVYFCASSLNLYEQFFGPGTRLTVL.

This clonotype came up many times. The chain joins TRBV28 to TRBJ2-4; possible D gene TRBD2, 6 bases. Trimming pared 1 base from V and 2 bases from J, leaving 12 bases between. Germline V lookup: CDR1 MDHEN, CDR2 SYDVKM. This CDR3 region has 16 residues. The CDR3 region is CASSLYSRGTKNIQYF. The CDR3 nucleotides read TGTGCCAGCAGTTTATACAGTCGCGGGACCAAAAACATTCAGTACTTC.

Many counts were recorded for this clonotype. The chain is built from TRBV20-1 and TRBJ1-2; TRBD1 matches 7 bases. CDR3 length equals 14 residues. J lost 6 bases, V lost 0 bases, and 7 bases had no gene match. Per the germline V gene, CDR1 is DFQATT and CDR2 is SNEGSKA (reference sequence). CDR3 bases: TGCAGTGCTAGAGAGATGGACAGGCGGCATGGCTACACCTTC. Translation: CSAREMDRRHGYTF.

The CDR3 loop is CASHSQTGGYQPQHF. Written as DNA, the CDR3 is TGTGCCAGTCATAGTCAGACAGGGGGATACCAGCCCCAGCATTTT. V gene TRBV19 combines with J gene TRBJ1-5; 9 bases line up with TRBD1. Trimming cost V 8 bases and J 7 bases; bases outside gene matches: 12. The CDR3 contains 15 residues. The germline gives CDR1 LNHDA, CDR2 SQIVND (reference sequence).

This clonotype was counted at least ten times. The chain uses TRBV4-1 and TRBJ1-2; D not certain. Trimming removed 1 base from V and 3 bases from J, with 12 bases in between. The CDR3 has 15 amino acids. CDR1 MGHRA and CDR2 YSYEKL come from the germline V gene. The CDR3 loop is CASSQVGLTDYGYTF. For the CDR3, the DNA is TGCGCCAGCAGCCAAGTCGGGTTAACGGACTATGGCTACACCTTC.

This clonotype showed up many times. This chain connects TRBV6-1 to TRBJ2-3; D possibly corresponds to TRBD1 (5 bases). This CDR3 comprises 16 residues. The V gene's germline CDR1 is MNHNS and CDR2 SASEGT. V was trimmed by 7 bases and J by 3 bases, leaving 20 bases between them. CDR3 DNA sequence: TGTGCCAGCATCCGAAACCACCAGGGTCTAACAGATACGCAGTATTTT. Translating it yields CASIRNHQGLTDTQYF.

Note on this clonotype: A far larger clone lies a single base away; this is likely a read error. This chain connects TRBV6-9 to TRBJ2-7; 7 nucleotides line up with TRBD2. From germline, CDR1 is MNHGY and CDR2 SVAAGI. This CDR3 contains 14 residues. V trimming: 4 bases; J trimming: 2 bases; junction bases outside the gene matches: 5. DNA of the CDR3: TGTGCCAGCAGTTCGAAACGGGGGGCCTACGAGCAGTACTTC. Translated, it gives CASSSKRGAYEQYF.

CDR3 protein: CASSQAAGKDEQYF. DNA for the CDR3: TGCGCCAGCAGCCAAGCGGCAGGGAAGGACGAGCAGTACTTC. The chain uses TRBV5-1 and TRBJ2-7; either TRBD1 or TRBD2 may supply D (5 bases each). Germline values: CDR1 SGHRS, CDR2 YFSETQ. The CDR3 runs to 14 residues. V was cut by 4 bases and J by 5 bases, with 16 bases left in between.

Details on this clonotype: Given a much more abundant clone one base away, this may be a read error. The CDR3 DNA follows: TGTGCCAGCAGTCCGCAAGACCTCCAAGAGGCCCAGTACTTC. Amino acids: CASSPQDLQEAQYF. The chain employs TRBV6-1 and TRBJ2-5; D remains unclear. Per the germline V gene, CDR1 is MNHNS and CDR2 is SASEGT. The CDR3 has 14 residues.

This clonotype was seen many times. The genes are TRBV6-2 or TRBV6-3 and TRBJ1-2; D is ambiguous. V shed 7 bases and J shed 2 bases, with 14 bases lying between them. This CDR3 spans 14 amino acids. Germline assignment: CDR1 MNHEY and CDR2 SVGEGT. In DNA, the CDR3 is TGTGCCAGCACCCCCCCCCGCGCGAACTATGGCTACACCTTC. As protein: CASTPPRANYGYTF.

This chain uses TRBV28 with TRBJ2-1, with D tentatively TRBD1 (6 bases). Between the trimmed V and J ends, which lost 6 bases and 15 bases, there was a span of 18 bases. Germline loops: CDR1 MDHEN, CDR2 SYDVKM. The CDR3 runs to 12 residues. Here the CDR3 reads CASRGPGHRAFF. CDR3 bases: TGTGCCAGCAGGGGACCGGGACATCGGGCGTTCTTC.

This clonotype was observed at least ten times. This rearrangement joins TRBV12-3 or TRBV12-4 to TRBJ1-5; maybe TRBD1 (6 bases). The CDR3 length is 13 residues. V was shortened by 5 bases and J by 4 bases, with 9 bases between the two germline ends. The DNA for the CDR3 is TGTGCCAGCAGTGGGGGCCCAAATCAGCCCCAGCATTTT. Translation gives CASSGGPNQPQHF.

This chain uses TRBV5-4 with TRBJ1-4; TRBD1 is a possible D gene (6 bases). CDR1 and CDR2 (germline): SGHNT, YYREEE (reference sequence). The CDR3 totals 14 residues. Trimming took 6 bases from V and 7 from J, leaving 16 bases between them. CDR3 nucleotides: TGTGCCAGCACCAACAGGGAAGGGGCTGAAAAACTGTTTTTT. This encodes CASTNREGAEKLFF.

This clonotype was observed many times. The chain links TRBV5-1 to TRBJ2-1; D gene ambiguous. The CDR3 covers 11 residues. V was cut by 3 bases and J by 8 bases, with 6 bases left in between. Germline assignment: CDR1 SGHRS and CDR2 YFSETQ. This CDR3 reads CASSSPDEQFF. CDR3 sequence (DNA): TGCGCCAGCAGCTCCCCGGATGAGCAGTTCTTC.

In its sample, this clonotype was seen many times. V and J are TRBV18 and TRBJ1-1; D gene uncertain. Trimming removed 3 bases from V and 3 bases from J, with 8 bases in between. The germline V gene has CDR1 KGHSH and CDR2 LQKENI. The CDR3 contains 13 residues. The CDR3 region is CASSPLSDTEAFF. For the CDR3, the DNA is TGTGCCAGCTCACCGCTTAGCGACACTGAAGCTTTCTTT.

Many counts were recorded for this clonotype. The chain couples TRBV4-1 to TRBJ1-5; 8 positions agree with TRBD1. V lost 3 bases and J lost 6; bases outside the gene matches: 7. Germline V CDR1 and CDR2: MGHRA, YSYEKL. This CDR3 contains 15 residues. The CDR3 sequence is CASSHDRGESQPQHF. DNA of the CDR3: TGCGCCAGCAGCCACGACAGGGGCGAGAGTCAGCCCCAGCATTTT.

The CDR3 nucleotides are TGTGCCAGCAGCCCCGGGGGGGGGAGAATCCAGGGTACCTTC. Encoded protein: CASSPGGGRIQGTF. This chain uses TRBV12-3 or TRBV12-4 with TRBJ1-2; tentatively, D is TRBD1 (5 bases). Deletions cut 6 bases from V and 14 bases from J, with 25 bases between. The CDR3 is 14 amino acids.

This clonotype was detected many times. V usage is TRBV11-2 and J usage is TRBJ2-7; no clear D. The CDR3 runs to 13 residues. V was trimmed by 3 bases and J by 7 bases, leaving 13 bases between them. Germline V gives CDR1 SGHAT, CDR2 FQNNGV. This CDR3 is CASSFTPAGEQYF. In nucleotides, the CDR3 is TGTGCCAGCAGCTTTACTCCCGCCGGAGAGCAGTACTTC.

This clonotype was detected many times. The J gene is TRBJ2-2, the V gene TRBV12-3 or TRBV12-4; 8 bases agree with TRBD2. The J segment lost 0 bases and the V segment lost 8 bases, leaving 2 bases of the junction unmatched. CDR3 length: 14 amino acids. For the CDR3, the DNA is TGTGCCAGCGACGGGAGGGCGAACACCGGGGAGCTGTTTTTT. Translation: CASDGRANTGELFF.

This clonotype was counted many times. The rearrangement uses TRBV3-1 and TRBJ2-4; TRBD2 agrees at 9 bases. CDR1 and CDR2 (germline): LGHDT, YNNKEL (reference sequence). V shed 3 bases, J shed 0 bases, and the junction held 3 bases outside the gene matches. The CDR3 is 16 residues long. CDR3 in DNA: TGTGCCAGCAGCCACACGCGGGAGGGAGCCAAAAACATTCAGTACTTC. This sequence encodes CASSHTREGAKNIQYF.

The chain uses TRBV29-1 and TRBJ2-5; 11 bases fit TRBD2. Germline assignment: CDR1 SQVTM and CDR2 ANQGSEA. After removal of 0 bases from V and 7 bases from J, the junction contained 10 bases not matched to a gene. The CDR3 length is 16 residues. The CDR3 loop is CSVEDLGLAGGGTQYF. Here the CDR3 DNA reads TGCAGCGTTGAAGATCTGGGGCTAGCGGGAGGCGGGACCCAGTACTTC.

This clonotype was seen a handful of times. The chain employs TRBV6-2 or TRBV6-3 and TRBJ2-7; weak D call: TRBD2 (6 bases). V was cut by 5 bases and J by 2 bases, with 16 bases left in between. This CDR3 is built from 15 residues. Germline CDR1 is MNHEY and CDR2 is SVGEGT. The CDR3 spells CASSRDRDLPYEQYF. CDR3 nucleotide sequence: TGTGCCAGCAGTCGGGACCGGGACTTACCCTACGAGCAGTACTTC.

This clonotype was seen ten or more times. Sequence at one end of the junction differs from germline and may be a read error. The chain has TRBV7-2 and TRBJ2-3; 7 bases align to TRBD2. This CDR3 contains 17 residues. Germline V gene data show CDR1 as SGHTA and CDR2 as FQGNSA. The chain's CDR3 is CASSQEIAGESTDTQYF. The CDR3 DNA reads TGCGCCAGCAGCCAAGAGATAGCGGGCGAAAGCACAGATACGCAGTATTTT.

In this sample, this clonotype turned up many times. V gene TRBV5-4 combines with J gene TRBJ1-1; D is undetermined. V lost 7 bases, J lost 8 bases, and 18 bases lay in between. This CDR3 is 13 amino acids long. Germline loops: CDR1 SGHNT, CDR2 YYREEE (reference sequence). CDR3 amino acids: CASRVVGKTEAFF. The CDR3 DNA follows: TGTGCCAGCCGTGTTGTGGGAAAAACCGAAGCTTTCTTT.

This clonotype has ten or more counts. The gene calls are TRBV4-1 and TRBJ1-1, with D unresolved. CDR3 length equals 14 residues. V was pared by 6 bases and J by 2 bases, with 13 bases between. Germline V CDR1 and CDR2: MGHRA, YSYEKL. The CDR3 DNA follows: TGCGCCAGCAGTCCACCGACGAGAAACACTGAAGCTTTCTTT. Protein: CASSPPTRNTEAFF.

The chain joins TRBV5-5 to TRBJ2-3; D unresolved. CDR1 and CDR2 (germline): SGHKS, YYEKEE (reference sequence). This CDR3 is built from 16 residues. V was clipped by 4 bases and J by 2 bases, with 17 bases between them. The CDR3 region is CASSPVRASATDTQYF. Written as DNA, the CDR3 is TGTGCCAGCAGCCCAGTTCGGGCCTCGGCCACAGATACGCAGTATTTT.

There are a few counts of this clonotype. This chain joins TRBV29-1 and TRBJ1-1; TRBD1 matches 8 bases. Germline CDR1 reads SQVTM; CDR2 reads ANQGSEA. J was trimmed by 4 bases and V by 4 bases; bases with no gene match: 8. The CDR3 runs to 14 residues. The CDR3 region is CSVAVRGLVTEAFF. The CDR3 nucleotides read TGCAGCGTTGCGGTCAGGGGGCTAGTCACTGAAGCTTTCTTT.